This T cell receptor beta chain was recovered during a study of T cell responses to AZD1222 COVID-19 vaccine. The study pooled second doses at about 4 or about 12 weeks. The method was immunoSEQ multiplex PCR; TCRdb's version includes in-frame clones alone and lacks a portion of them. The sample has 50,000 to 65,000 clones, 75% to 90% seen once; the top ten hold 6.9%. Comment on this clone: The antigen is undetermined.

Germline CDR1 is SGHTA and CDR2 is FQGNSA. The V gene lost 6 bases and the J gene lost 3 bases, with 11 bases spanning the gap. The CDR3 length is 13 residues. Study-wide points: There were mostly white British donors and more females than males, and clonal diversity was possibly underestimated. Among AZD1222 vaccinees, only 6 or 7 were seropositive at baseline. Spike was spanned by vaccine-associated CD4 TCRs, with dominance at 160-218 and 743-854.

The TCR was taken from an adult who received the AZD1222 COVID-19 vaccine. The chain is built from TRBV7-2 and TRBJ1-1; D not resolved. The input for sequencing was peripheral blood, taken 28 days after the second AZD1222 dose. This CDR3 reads CASSPHRDTEAFF. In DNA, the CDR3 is TGTGCCAGCAGTCCCCACAGAGACACTGAAGCTTTCTTT.